The clone carrying this TCR beta chain has just one count. This sample is drawn from a study of blood T cell repertoires in COVID-19. This table comes from immunoSEQ multiplex PCR, and its TCRdb copy is limited to in-frame clones, with some not included. The table shows about 260,000 clones, with roughly 85% occurring only once. This CDR3 has 16 residues. The germline V gene has CDR1 SGHAT and CDR2 FQDESV (reference sequence). V lost 4 bases to trimming and J lost 7 bases; unmatched junction nucleotides: 6. The sequenced material came from peripheral blood. The chain carries TRBV11-1 and TRBJ2-1; 14 positions agree with TRBD2. The sequence was collected from a human donor in a cohort sampled during active COVID-19. In nucleotides, the CDR3 is TGTGCCAGCAGCTCGAGACTAGCGGGAGGGGGTAATGAGCAGTTCTTC. It translates to CASSSRLAGGGNEQFF.